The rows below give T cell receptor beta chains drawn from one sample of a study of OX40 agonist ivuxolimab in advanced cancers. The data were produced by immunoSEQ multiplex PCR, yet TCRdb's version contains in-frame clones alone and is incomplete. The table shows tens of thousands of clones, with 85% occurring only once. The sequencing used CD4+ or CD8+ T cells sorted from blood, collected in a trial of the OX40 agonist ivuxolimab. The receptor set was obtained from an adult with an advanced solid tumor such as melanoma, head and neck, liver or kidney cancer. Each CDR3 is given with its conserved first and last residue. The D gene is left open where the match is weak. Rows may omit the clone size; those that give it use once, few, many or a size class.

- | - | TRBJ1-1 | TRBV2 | TGTGCCAGCAGGGCCCGAGTAATAAACACTGAAGCTTTCTTT | CASRARVINTEAFF
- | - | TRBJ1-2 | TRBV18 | TGTGCCAGCTCACCACCCAGGACAGCCCTCTATGGCTACACCTTC | CASSPPRTALYGYTF
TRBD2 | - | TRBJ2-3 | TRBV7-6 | TGTGCCAGCAGCTTAGTAGCGGGGGGAGATACGCAGTATTTT | CASSLVAGGDTQYF
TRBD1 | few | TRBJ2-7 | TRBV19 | TGTGCCAGTAGTAAATCAGGGGGAACCTACGAGCAGTACTTC | CASSKSGGTYEQYF
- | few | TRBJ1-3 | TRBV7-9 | TGTGCCAGCAGCCCCCGGAAGGGAAACACCATATATTTT | CASSPRKGNTIYF
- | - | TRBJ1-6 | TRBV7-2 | TGTGCCAGCAGCTTACGGCAGCAGGGAGGGAATTCACCCCTCCACTTT | CASSLRQQGGNSPLHF
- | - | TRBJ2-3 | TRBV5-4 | TGTGCCAGCAGCTTTATAGGGGGTGTAACAGATACGCAGTATTTT | CASSFIGGVTDTQYF
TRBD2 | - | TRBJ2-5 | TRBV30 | TGTGCCTGGAGTGCGGGACTAGCGGGGGGGCGAGAGACCCAGTACTTC | CAWSAGLAGGRETQYF
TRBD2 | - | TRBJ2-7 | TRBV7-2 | TGTGCCAGCAGCCTCACCCCGGGGACTAGTGGCGAGCAGTACTTC | CASSLTPGTSGEQYF
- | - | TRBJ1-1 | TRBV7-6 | TGTGCCAGCAGCTTAGCTACGAACACTGAAGCTTTCTTT | CASSLATNTEAFF
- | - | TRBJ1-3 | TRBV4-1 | TGCGCCAGCAGCCCAGAACAAGGGCTAAACACCATATATTTT | CASSPEQGLNTIYF
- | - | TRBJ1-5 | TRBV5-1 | TGCGCCAGCAGCCCGGGGGCCGGGGTGCAGCCCCAGCATTTT | CASSPGAGVQPQHF
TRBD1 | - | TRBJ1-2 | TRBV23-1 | TGCGCCAGCAGTCACTGGGACAGAACTAACTATGGCTACACCTTC | CASSHWDRTNYGYTF
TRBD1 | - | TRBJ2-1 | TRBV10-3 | TGTGCCATCAGCGGACAGGGGGCTTTCCCTGAGCAGTTCTTC | CAISGQGAFPEQFF
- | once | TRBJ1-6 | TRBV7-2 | TGTGCCAGCAGCTTAGATCCGGGACGGAGTTCACCCCTCCACTTT | CASSLDPGRSSPLHF
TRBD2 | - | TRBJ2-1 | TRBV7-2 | TGTGCCAGCAGCTTAGCGGACGCGGGGGGCGGCTCCTACAATGAGCAGTTCTTC | CASSLADAGGGSYNEQFF
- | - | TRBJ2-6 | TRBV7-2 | TGTGCCAGCAGCTTAGCTGGCTCCGGGGCCAACGTCCTGACTTTC | CASSLAGSGANVLTF
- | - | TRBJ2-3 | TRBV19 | TGTGCCAGTAGTATACAGGGTGGAGATACGCAGTATTTT | CASSIQGGDTQYF
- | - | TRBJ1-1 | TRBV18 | TGTGCCAGCTCACCACCTACAGGGATGAACACTGAAGCTTTCTTT | CASSPPTGMNTEAFF
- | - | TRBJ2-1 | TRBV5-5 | TGTGCCAGCAGCTTGGAAGCGGGACACTACAATGAGCAGTTCTTC | CASSLEAGHYNEQFF
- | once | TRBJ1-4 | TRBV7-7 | TGTGCTAGCAGCTTAGGGGCGAGGTCGAACGAAAAACTGTTTTTT | CASSLGARSNEKLFF
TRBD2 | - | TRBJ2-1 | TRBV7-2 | TGTGCCAGCAGCTTCCAACTAGGGGAGGGTGAGCAGTTCTTC | CASSFQLGEGEQFF
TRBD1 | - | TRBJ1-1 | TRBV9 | TGTGCCAGCAGACCGCCCGGGACAGAGAACACTGAAGCTTTCTTT | CASRPPGTENTEAFF